This TCR beta chain was recovered during a study of beta chain features in type 1 diabetes. V gave up 3 bases and J gave up 1 base; unmatched junction bases: 5. Looked up from germline, CDR1 is SGHRS and CDR2 is YFSETQ. CDR3 length: 15 residues. Since all of the isolated RNA was reverse transcribed, expressed TCRB transcripts were what got sequenced. Libraries were prepared by immunoSEQ multiplex PCR; TCRdb keeps only in-frame clonotypes and omits some of them. Of 200,000 to 300,000 clones listed, 27% are singletons. Sorting gave populations that all exceeded 95% purity. As regards this clone: As yet, its antigen is unknown.

General observations from the study: Moderate but significant shortening of TCRB CDR3s was recorded in all four CD4+ subsets from Type 1 diabetes patients.

The TCR sequence derives from a man aged 25 to 45 in good health. The genes are TRBV5-1 and TRBJ2-7; TRBD1 matches at 9 bases. Sequenced input: central memory CD4+ T cells from blood. The CDR3 protein is CASSYDRGTSYEQYF. The CDR3 DNA is TGCGCCAGCAGCTACGACAGGGGGACGTCCTACGAGCAGTACTTC.